This entry lists 23 T cell receptor beta chains sequenced from one sample in a study of cytomegalovirus exposure and HLA in healthy donors. With 60 Vbeta and 13 Jbeta primers, the PCR was carried out. Sequenced by immunoSEQ multiplex PCR; TCRdb stores in-frame clones only, minus some. The table lists roughly 120,000 clones, roughly 78% of them singletons. Input material: PBMCs. The receptor source for this set is a woman aged 30 to 39 in good health and CMV-seropositive.

The chain carries TRBV25-1 and TRBJ2-5, with 10 bases matching TRBD1. J was trimmed by 2 bases and V by 2 bases; bases with no gene match: 2. The CDR3 extends over 15 amino acids. In germline, CDR1 is MGHDK, CDR2 SYGVNS. The CDR3 DNA is TGTGCCAGCAGTGAACGGACAGGGGGGCAAGAGACCCAGTACTTC. Its protein is CASSERTGGQETQYF.

The chain has TRBV27 and TRBJ2-1, with 10 bases matching TRBD1. After removal of 3 bases from V and 7 bases from J, the junction contained 3 bases not matched to a gene. The CDR3 length is 14 residues. Germline V lookup: CDR1 MNHEY, CDR2 SMNVEV (reference sequence). CDR3 nucleotides: TGTGCCAGCAGTTTCGGGACAGGGGTGAATGAGCAGTTCTTC. Its translation is CASSFGTGVNEQFF.

This rearrangement joins TRBV6-1 to TRBJ1-1; D ambiguous. V lost 2 bases to trimming and J lost 6 bases, with 10 bases between them. The CDR3 spans 13 residues. CDR1 and CDR2 (germline): MNHNS, SASEGT. DNA of the CDR3: TGTGCCAGCAGTGAAAGCGGTGGCGCTGAAGCTTTCTTT. Translating it yields CASSESGGAEAFF.

V and J are TRBV7-9 and TRBJ1-6; tentative D call: TRBD1 (6 bases). The CDR3 covers 15 residues. Trimming shortened V by 5 bases and J by 6 bases, and 14 bases separated the two germline ends. Germline assignment: CDR1 SEHNR and CDR2 FQNEAQ (reference sequence). DNA for the CDR3: TGTGCCAGCAGCCCCATGGCAGGGGTTAATTCACCCCTCCACTTT. Its protein is CASSPMAGVNSPLHF.

This sequence joins TRBV19 and TRBJ1-5; TRBD1 might be the D (5 bases). From germline, CDR1 is LNHDA and CDR2 SQIVND (reference sequence). V was clipped by 5 bases and J by 7 bases, with 18 bases between them. This CDR3 has 15 amino acids. The chain's CDR3 is CASSPSSADRQPQHF. The DNA for the CDR3 is TGTGCCAGTAGTCCCTCCTCGGCCGACAGACAGCCCCAGCATTTT.

V is TRBV6-5 and J is TRBJ2-5; no reliable D call. The CDR3 covers 14 residues. Germline lookup yields CDR1 MNHEY and CDR2 SVGAGI. V was shortened by 6 bases and J by 1 base, with 12 bases between the two germline ends. CDR3 bases: TGTGCCAGCAGGGAAAGACACCTCCAAGAGACCCAGTACTTC. As protein: CASRERHLQETQYF.

The chain is built from TRBV27 and TRBJ1-4; TRBD1 matches at 7 bases. Looked up from germline, CDR1 is MNHEY and CDR2 is SMNVEV (reference sequence). J was trimmed by 8 bases and V by 6 bases; bases with no gene match: 12. This CDR3 comprises 15 residues. Written as DNA, the CDR3 is TGTGCCAGCAGCTATTCGACAGGGTCCGGGGAAAAACTGTTTTTT. It specifies CASSYSTGSGEKLFF.

The rearrangement uses TRBV29-1 and TRBJ2-3, with 8 positions matching TRBD1. The CDR3 extends over 14 amino acids. Germline V lookup: CDR1 SQVTM, CDR2 ANQGSEA. With 8 bases clipped from V and 3 bases from J, the junction kept 10 bases outside the gene matches. This CDR3 reads CSTGQGRWTDTQYF. CDR3 nucleotides: TGCAGCACCGGACAGGGACGTTGGACAGATACGCAGTATTTT.

The gene calls are TRBV30 and TRBJ2-7; possible D gene TRBD1, 6 bases. This CDR3 comprises 12 residues. CDR1 and CDR2 from the germline V gene are GTSNPN and SVGIG (reference sequence). V was cut by 1 base and J by 3 bases, with 7 bases left in between. The CDR3 nucleotides are TGTGCCTGGAGTGAACAGGGCTACGAGCAGTACTTC. Its protein product is CAWSEQGYEQYF.

V gene TRBV30 combines with J gene TRBJ1-2; D is unresolved. Deletions cut 2 bases from V and 3 bases from J, with 13 bases between. The CDR3 runs 14 residues. In germline, CDR1 is GTSNPN, CDR2 SVGIG (reference sequence). This CDR3 is CAWSIGPGHYGYTF. The CDR3 DNA sequence: TGTGCCTGGAGTATAGGCCCAGGCCACTATGGCTACACCTTC.

This chain uses TRBV5-6 with TRBJ1-5; 7 bases agree with TRBD1. Germline values: CDR1 SGHDT, CDR2 YYEEEE. V was pared by 4 bases and J by 9 bases, with 13 bases of the junction left unmatched. The CDR3 runs to 15 residues. DNA for the CDR3: TGTGCCAGCAGCAGTCAGGGGGGCGGTGTTAGGCCCCAGCATTTT. Translation gives CASSSQGGGVRPQHF.

The rearrangement joins TRBV12-5 to TRBJ2-2, with 7 bases matching TRBD2. The germline CDR1 and CDR2 sequences are LGHNT and FRNRAP. Trimming removed 6 bases from V and 3 bases from J; junction bases left unmatched: 10. The CDR3 contains 16 residues. The CDR3 DNA reads as TGTGCTAGTGGCAATGGTGCTAGCGGAGACACCGGGGAGCTGTTTTTT. Residues: CASGNGASGDTGELFF.

The chain joins TRBV2 to TRBJ2-3; 14 bases match TRBD2. J lost 11 bases, V lost 6 bases, and 4 bases had no gene match. Germline values: CDR1 SNHLY, CDR2 FYNNEI. CDR3 length equals 13 residues. CDR3 sequence: CASSGTSGGLQYF. The CDR3, as DNA: TGTGCCAGCAGCGGGACTAGCGGGGGACTGCAGTATTTT.

The chain recombines TRBV2 with TRBJ2-1; perhaps TRBD1 as D (6 bases). V was trimmed by 6 bases and J by 2 bases, leaving 8 bases between them. The V gene's germline CDR1 is SNHLY and CDR2 FYNNEI. This CDR3 contains 13 residues. This CDR3 reads CASSRGTYNEQFF. The CDR3 region has the DNA TGTGCCAGCAGCAGGGGTACCTACAATGAGCAGTTCTTC.

V is TRBV19 and J is TRBJ2-5, with D possibly matching TRBD1 (7 bases). CDR3 length equals 13 residues. The germline V gene has CDR1 LNHDA and CDR2 SQIVND (reference sequence). V was trimmed by 7 bases and J by 6 bases, leaving 15 bases between them. The CDR3 coding sequence is TGTGCCAGTACCTCAGGGGGGCGGCAGACCCAGTACTTC. This encodes CASTSGGRQTQYF. The full variable domain, in which reference TRBV19 and TRBJ2-5 provide the parts outside the CDR3, is DGGITQSPKYLFRKEGQNVTLSCEQNLNHDAMYWYRQDPGQGLRLIYYSQIVNDFQKGDIAEGYSVSREKKESFPLTVTSAQKNPTAFYLCASTSGGRQTQYFGPGTRLLVL.

The chain recombines TRBV5-6 with TRBJ2-3, with 12 bases that match TRBD2. Germline V gene sequence: CDR1 SGHDT, CDR2 YYEEEE. V dropped 2 bases and J dropped 7; count of bases not matched to a gene: 5. This CDR3 region has 15 residues. The CDR3 DNA follows: TGTGCCAGCAGCTTTGGACTAGCGGGGTCCTATACGCAGTATTTT. Its protein product is CASSFGLAGSYTQYF.

CDR3 residues: CASSSRQKTYGYTF. CDR3 DNA: TGTGCCAGTAGTAGCCGACAGAAAACCTATGGCTACACCTTC. The chain links TRBV19 to TRBJ1-2; weak D call: TRBD1 (5 bases). Trimming left V 4 bases short and J 4 bases short, with 13 bases between. CDR3 length: 14 amino acids. CDR1 and CDR2 from the germline V gene are LNHDA and SQIVND (reference sequence).

The V gene is TRBV7-9, the J gene TRBJ1-2, with D perhaps matching TRBD1 (5 bases). The V gene's germline CDR1 is SEHNR and CDR2 FQNEAQ (reference sequence). V was pared by 4 bases and J by 7 bases, with 19 bases between. This CDR3 is 15 amino acids long. CDR3 residues: CASSSRTGGRGGYTF. CDR3 nucleotides: TGTGCCAGCAGCTCCCGGACGGGTGGAAGGGGTGGCTACACCTTC.

V usage is TRBV28 and J usage is TRBJ1-4, with 7 bases lining up with TRBD1. Germline lookup yields CDR1 MDHEN and CDR2 SYDVKM. J was trimmed by 3 bases and V by 6 bases; bases with no gene match: 7. The CDR3 runs 15 residues. Here the CDR3 DNA reads TGTGCCAGCAGCCTCGGTGGGACAGCTAATGAAAAACTGTTTTTT. Translating gives CASSLGGTANEKLFF.

V is TRBV20-1 and J is TRBJ2-5; D is possibly TRBD2 (6 bases). Trimming left V 6 bases short and J 5 bases short, with 10 bases between. Germline V lookup: CDR1 DFQATT, CDR2 SNEGSKA (reference sequence). This CDR3 spans 11 amino acids. CDR3 sequence: CSAQRGETQYF. The CDR3 region has the DNA TGCAGTGCCCAACGGGGGGAGACCCAGTACTTC.

This sequence joins TRBV5-5 and TRBJ2-7, with D possibly matching TRBD1 (6 bases). CDR1 SGHKS and CDR2 YYEKEE come from the germline V gene (reference sequence). V lost 0 bases and J lost 2, with 15 bases in between. There are 16 residues in the CDR3. The CDR3 region has the DNA TGTGCCAGCAGCTTGGCCCCGGGGCAGGGGCCCTACGAGCAGTACTTC. Its translation is CASSLAPGQGPYEQYF. The variable domain in full, completed from reference TRBV5-5 and TRBJ2-7, reads DAGVTQSPTHLIKTRGQQVTLRCSPISGHKSVSWYQQVLGQGPQFIFQYYEKEERGRGNFPDRFSARQFPNYSSELNVNALLLGDSALYLCASSLAPGQGPYEQYFGPGTRLTVT.

The chain joins TRBV2 to TRBJ2-5; 9 bases line up with TRBD2. Per germline, CDR1 SNHLY and CDR2 FYNNEI. The V gene end was trimmed by 1 base and the J gene end by 5 bases; junction bases not matched to a gene: 8. This CDR3 contains 16 residues. CDR3: CASSEEGGGAGETQYF. CDR3 bases: TGTGCCAGCAGTGAAGAGGGCGGGGGGGCCGGTGAGACCCAGTACTTC.

This clone was observed once. The chain joins TRBV27 to TRBJ1-1; tentative D call: TRBD1 (5 bases). The V gene's germline CDR1 is MNHEY and CDR2 SMNVEV (reference sequence). V was clipped by 2 bases and J by 2 bases, with 9 bases between them. The CDR3 spans 14 residues. DNA of the CDR3: TGTGCCAGCAGTTTAAATACAGGAAACACTGAAGCTTTCTTT. Its translation is CASSLNTGNTEAFF.